Listed here are 5 T cell receptor beta chains from one sample, sequenced in a study of T cells in Graves' hyperthyroidism and ophthalmopathy. Amplification yielded TCR beta CDR3 regions, with RNA transcripts as the source. HTBI primers drove first-round RT-PCR of the TCR CDR3. From the multiplex PCR reads, TCRdb called clonotypes with MiXCR, one entry per CDR3 protein. Of about 420,000 distinct CDR3 sequences listed, roughly 15% were seen once; the top ten hold about 4.9%. Sequenced material: blood. These receptors were collected from a woman younger than 35 with Graves' hyperthyroidism.

This clonotype was seen at least ten times. V is TRBV5-1 and J is TRBJ2-7; TRBD1 might be the D (5 bases). Germline V gene lookup returns CDR1 SGHRS and CDR2 YFSETQ. Trimming removed 3 bases at V and 2 bases at J, with 18 bases between. This CDR3 has 16 amino acids. For the CDR3, the DNA is TGCGCCAGCAGCTCATCGATGGGGCAGACCGCCTACGAGCAGTACTTC. This encodes CASSSSMGQTAYEQYF.

This clonotype has at least ten counts. The rearrangement uses TRBV5-1 and TRBJ2-1, with 9 bases that match TRBD2. V lost 3 bases and J lost 0; bases outside the gene matches: 1. CDR3 length: 15 amino acids. Germline V lookup: CDR1 SGHRS, CDR2 YFSETQ. CDR3 DNA sequence: TGCGCCAGCAGCTATAGCGGGGGCTCCTACAATGAGCAGTTCTTC. As protein: CASSYSGGSYNEQFF.

The chain combines TRBV2 with TRBJ2-1; D may be TRBD2 (6 bases). V was cut by 6 bases and J by 12 bases, with 12 bases left in between. Germline V CDR1 and CDR2: SNHLY, FYNNEI. The CDR3 covers 11 residues. The chain's CDR3 is CASREGPWQFF. The CDR3 nucleotides are TGTGCCAGCAGGGAGGGACCCTGGCAGTTCTTC. Looking up the rest from reference TRBV2 and TRBJ2-1 gives the full variable domain: EPEVTQTPSHQVTQMGQEVILRCVPISNHLYFYWYRQILGQKVEFLVSFYNNEISEKSEIFDDQFSVERPDGSNFTLKIRSTKLEDSAMYFCASREGPWQFFGPGTRLTVL.

The rearrangement joins TRBV5-1 to TRBJ1-2, with D possibly being TRBD1 (5 bases). Germline V gives CDR1 SGHRS, CDR2 YFSETQ. There are 13 residues in the CDR3. V shed 0 bases and J shed 8 bases, with 11 bases lying between them. The CDR3 protein is CASSLAEGHGYTF. Written as DNA, the CDR3 is TGCGCCAGCAGCTTGGCCGAGGGGCACGGCTACACCTTC.

This clonotype was recorded many times. The rearrangement links TRBV12-3 or TRBV12-4 to TRBJ2-3, with D uncertain. V lost 8 bases to trimming and J lost 2 bases, with 11 bases between them. The CDR3 sequence is 13 residues long. The CDR3: CASGRDYTDTQYF. The CDR3 nucleotides are TGTGCCAGCGGACGAGATTACACAGATACGCAGTATTTT.